These T cell receptor beta chains were read from a single sample in a study of CD8 T cells in ankylosing spondylitis. TCRdb passed the 5' RACE reads through MiXCR, listing each CDR3 protein once. The repertoire holds about 130,000 distinct CDR3 sequences, over 9.5% seen once, with less than 5% in the top ten. Source material: blood, either unsorted or a sorted T cell fraction (not recorded which). Receptor source: a female donor with ankylosing spondylitis or in good health (not recorded which). CDR3s include the opening cysteine and the closing phenylalanine or tryptophan. Fields, in order: V gene, J gene, D gene, clone size, CDR3 DNA, CDR3 protein. The D gene is left open where the match is weak. Clone size is not always given. Where it is, it says once, few, many or a class for expanded clones.

>TRBV5-1|TRBJ2-2|.|.
TGCGCCAGCAGCTTGAGGTTCGGGGAGCTGTTTTTT
CASSLRFGELFF
>TRBV7-9|TRBJ2-1|TRBD2|few
TGTGCCAGCAGCTTAGGGGAGGGTTCCTACAATGAGCAGTTCTTC
CASSLGEGSYNEQFF
>TRBV7-2|TRBJ1-4|.|.
TGTGCCAGCAGCTTAGACGGGTCAACTAATGAAAAACTGTTTTTT
CASSLDGSTNEKLFF
>TRBV5-1|TRBJ2-6|.|many
TGCGCCAGCAGTATTTCTGGGGCCAACGTCCTGACTTTC
CASSISGANVLTF
>TRBV4-1|TRBJ1-2|.|many
TGCGCCAGCAGCCAAGCTGATGGCTACACCTTC
CASSQADGYTF
>TRBV12-3/TRBV12-4|TRBJ2-3|.|few
TGTGCCAGCAGTTTCTCTGACTTCACAGATACGCAGTATTTT
CASSFSDFTDTQYF
>TRBV2|TRBJ2-1|.|many
TGTGCCAGCCGCCTATCGCTCGGTGAGCAGTTCTTC
CASRLSLGEQFF
>TRBV20-1|TRBJ1-5|.|many
TGCAGTGCTAGACAGGCTAGCAATCAGCCCCAGCATTTT
CSARQASNQPQHF
>TRBV29-1|TRBJ2-7|TRBD1|many
TGCAGCGTTGGGACGGACAGGGGGATTGAGCAGTACTTC
CSVGTDRGIEQYF
>TRBV5-1|TRBJ1-1|TRBD1|many
TGCGCCAGCAGCCCCGGGACAGGGTTCAACACTGAAGCTTTCTTT
CASSPGTGFNTEAFF
>TRBV14|TRBJ1-3|.|many
TGTGCCAGCAGCCAAGTTTTAAGGGGACCGGGAAACACCATATATTTT
CASSQVLRGPGNTIYF
>TRBV11-2|TRBJ2-3|.|many
TGTGCCAGCAGCCGTGACAGATCTAGCACAGATACGCAGTATTTT
CASSRDRSSTDTQYF
>TRBV29-1|TRBJ2-1|TRBD2|many
TGCAGCGCCGCGGGCAGGACTAGCGGGACCTCGGGCTACAATGAGCAGTTCTTC
CSAAGRTSGTSGYNEQFF
>TRBV12-3/TRBV12-4|TRBJ2-7|.|many
TGTGCCAGCAGTTTAGAGATCAGGGGAATGGAGTACTTC
CASSLEIRGMEYF
>TRBV20-1|TRBJ2-1|.|.
TGCAGTGCCGAGACCCTTTCGCGCTCCTACAATGAGCAGTTCTTC
CSAETLSRSYNEQFF
>TRBV19|TRBJ2-7|TRBD2|.
TGTGCCAGTAGTCTCAGGGGACTAGTAAGCTACGAGCAGTACTTC
CASSLRGLVSYEQYF
>TRBV14|TRBJ1-5|.|many
TGTGCCAGCAGCCATCCCCCGGACAGACCCTTTTATAGCAATCAGCCCCAGCATTTT
CASSHPPDRPFYSNQPQHF